The 20 T cell receptor beta chains listed next were all sequenced from one sample in a study of CD8 T cells in ankylosing spondylitis (dated by TCRdb to 2015 to 2018). The library was generated by 5' RACE. TCRdb names Illumina HiSeq 2500 as the instrument used. TCRdb ran its own pipeline on the public reads, namely fastp trimming at Q25 and MiXCR clone calling, and kept in-frame beta chains. Each entry is one CDR3 protein sequence, shown with its most common DNA and genes. The sample table shows roughly 280,000 distinct CDR3 sequences, and around 18% are seen once. The biggest ten clones account for about 8.2% of the sample. The sequencing sample was made of blood, either unsorted or a sorted T cell fraction (not recorded which). Every receptor here comes from a male donor with ankylosing spondylitis or in good health (not recorded which).

This clonotype was seen a handful of times. Here the CDR3 reads CASSAGTGDRNTIYF. DNA of the CDR3: TGCGCCAGCAGCGCGGGGACAGGGGATAGAAACACCATATATTTT. The chain is built from TRBV5-1 and TRBJ1-3, with TRBD1 matching 10 bases. The V and J ends lost 4 bases and 5 bases, in that order; junction bases with no gene match: 6. The CDR3 length is 15 residues. Germline V gives CDR1 SGHRS, CDR2 YFSETQ. Full variable domain (missing parts from reference TRBV5-1 and TRBJ1-3): KAGVTQTPRYLIKTRGQQVTLSCSPISGHRSVSWYQQTPGQGLQFLFEYFSETQRNKGNFPGRFSGRQFSNSRSEMNVSTLELGDSALYLCASSAGTGDRNTIYFGEGSWLTVV.

In this sample, this clonotype turned up once. The CDR3 DNA follows: TGCAGCGTTCCGACGGGACAAGAGAACACCGGGGAGCTGTTTTTT. Residues: CSVPTGQENTGELFF. This rearrangement joins TRBV29-1 to TRBJ2-2, with D possibly matching TRBD1 (6 bases). The CDR3 contains 15 residues. The V end was cut by 5 bases, the J end by 1 base, with 14 bases between. Germline V gene sequence: CDR1 SQVTM, CDR2 ANQGSEA.

The sample holds a few counts of this clonotype. J is TRBJ1-1 and V is TRBV18; D ambiguous. Germline V gene data show CDR1 as KGHSH and CDR2 as LQKENI. Between the trimmed V and J ends, which lost 1 base and 2 bases, there was a span of 8 bases. The CDR3 has 14 residues. CDR3 residues: CASSPLTVNTEAFF. The CDR3 coding sequence is TGTGCCAGCTCACCACTCACAGTCAACACTGAAGCTTTCTTT. The full variable domain, in which reference TRBV18 and TRBJ1-1 provide the parts outside the CDR3, is NAGVMQNPRHLVRRRGQEARLRCSPMKGHSHVYWYRQLPEEGLKFMVYLQKENIIDESGMPKERFSAEFPKEGPSILRIQQVVRGDSAAYFCASSPLTVNTEAFFGQGTRLTVV.

Comment on this clonotype: A much larger clone differs by one base, so this may be a read error. The CDR3: CASSGNQPQHF. The CDR3 DNA follows: TGTGCCAGCAGCGGCAATCAGCCCCAGCATTTT. V gene TRBV28 combines with J gene TRBJ1-5; D not resolved. In germline, CDR1 is MDHEN, CDR2 SYDVKM. This CDR3 is built from 11 residues. V dropped 6 bases and J dropped 2 bases, with 2 bases sitting between them. Based on the CDR3 plus reference TRBV28 and TRBJ1-5, the full variable domain is DVKVTQSSRYLVKRTGEKVFLECVQDMDHENMFWYRQDPGLGLRLIYFSYDVKMKEKGDIPEGYSVSREKKERFSLILESASTNQTSMYLCASSGNQPQHFGDGTRLSIL.

The chain joins TRBV12-3 or TRBV12-4 to TRBJ2-1, with 8 bases fitting TRBD2. With V trimmed by 0 bases and J by 8 bases, 9 bases remained unmatched. This CDR3 contains 16 residues. This CDR3 is CASSLALSGSGDEQFF. CDR3 bases: TGTGCCAGCAGTTTAGCGCTGAGCGGGAGCGGCGATGAGCAGTTCTTC.

The sample holds many counts of this clonotype. J is TRBJ2-2 and V is TRBV10-2; weak D call: TRBD2 (5 bases). Germline V gene lookup returns CDR1 WSHSY and CDR2 SAAADI. This CDR3 comprises 15 residues. V lost 5 bases and J 2 bases, leaving 12 bases between the germline ends. DNA of the CDR3: TGCGCCAGCAGTCAAACTAGGGCCAACACCGGGGAGCTGTTTTTT. Protein product: CASSQTRANTGELFF.

V is TRBV15 and J is TRBJ2-5; TRBD1 aligns across 7 bases. There are 16 residues in the CDR3. The junction had 6 bases not matched to a gene; V was cut back by 1 base and J by 1 base. Germline lookup yields CDR1 LNHNV and CDR2 YYDKDF (reference sequence). CDR3 DNA: TGTGCCACCAGCAGAGGGATCGGGACAGCCCAAGAGACCCAGTACTTC. Protein product: CATSRGIGTAQETQYF.

The chain is built from TRBV5-1 and TRBJ2-2; no reliable D call. The CDR3 sequence is 13 residues long. The germline V and J ends were trimmed by 4 bases and 4 bases, with 8 bases remaining between them. The V gene's germline CDR1 is SGHRS and CDR2 YFSETQ. Here the CDR3 reads CASSETSTGELFF. Written as DNA, the CDR3 is TGCGCCAGCAGCGAGACCTCCACCGGGGAGCTGTTTTTT.

This clonotype was detected a few times. The chain is built from TRBV18 and TRBJ1-5; no clear D gene. Between the trimmed V and J ends, which lost 4 bases and 0 bases, there was a span of 10 bases. Germline V gives CDR1 KGHSH, CDR2 LQKENI. The CDR3 has 15 amino acids. In nucleotides, the CDR3 is TGTGCCAGCTCACGGCAGTATAATAGCAATCAGCCCCAGCATTTT. Protein sequence: CASSRQYNSNQPQHF.

The V gene is TRBV4-2, the J gene TRBJ2-3; 9 nucleotides line up with TRBD2. Germline-derived CDR1 and CDR2 are LGHNA and YNFKEQ. V dropped 0 bases and J dropped 1; count of bases not matched to a gene: 2. This CDR3 region has 16 residues. The CDR3 protein is CASSQDQRGGTDTQYF. CDR3 nucleotides: TGTGCCAGCAGCCAAGACCAGCGGGGGGGCACAGATACGCAGTATTTT.

The V and J genes are TRBV12-3 or TRBV12-4 and TRBJ2-5; no firm D call. This CDR3 contains 14 residues. Trimming stripped 6 bases from V and 4 bases from J, with 15 bases between. The CDR3 sequence is CASSPSGPIETQYF. CDR3 nucleotide sequence: TGTGCCAGCAGCCCAAGTGGTCCGATAGAGACCCAGTACTTC.

A few counts support this clonotype. This chain uses TRBV20-1 with TRBJ2-1; D unclear. Trimming left V 0 bases short and J 4 bases short, with 13 bases between. The CDR3 loop spans 15 amino acids. Per the germline V gene, CDR1 is DFQATT and CDR2 is SNEGSKA (reference sequence). This CDR3 is CSARDLTVKYNEQFF. CDR3 sequence (DNA): TGCAGTGCTAGAGATCTAACAGTAAAGTACAATGAGCAGTTCTTC.

This clonotype was counted between two and nine times. The chain has TRBV6-2 or TRBV6-3 and TRBJ1-2, with 7 bases identical to TRBD1. Per germline, CDR1 MNHEY and CDR2 SVGEGT. The CDR3 is made up of 12 amino acids. With 7 bases clipped from V and 3 bases from J, the junction kept 2 bases outside the gene matches. CDR3 amino acids: CASKDRDYGYTF. CDR3 in DNA: TGTGCCAGCAAAGACAGGGACTATGGCTACACCTTC.

Ten or more counts support this clonotype. The genes are TRBV4-1 and TRBJ2-3, with TRBD2 matching over 7 bases. The CDR3 sequence is 14 residues long. CDR1 MGHRA and CDR2 YSYEKL come from the germline V gene. The ends lost 8 bases at V and 5 bases at J; junction bases unmatched: 10. DNA of the CDR3: TGCGCCAGCCAACTAGCGTTCTTAGGAGATACGCAGTATTTT. Protein product: CASQLAFLGDTQYF.

This clonotype was found many times. This chain's CDR3 is CASSFGPEQFF. Written as DNA, the CDR3 is TGTGCCAGCAGTTTCGGACCCGAGCAGTTCTTC. V gene TRBV12-3 or TRBV12-4 combines with J gene TRBJ2-1; D not certain. Trimming took off 3 bases at V and 10 bases at J, with 7 bases between the two ends. The CDR3 has 11 amino acids.

The table lists this clonotype with many counts. The rearrangement uses TRBV12-3 or TRBV12-4 and TRBJ2-1; the D gene is possibly TRBD1 (5 bases). V was trimmed by 7 bases and J by 4 bases, leaving 11 bases between them. This CDR3 comprises 13 residues. The CDR3 loop is CASTTGVYNEQFF. In DNA, the CDR3 is TGTGCCAGCACCACAGGAGTTTACAATGAGCAGTTCTTC.

This rearrangement joins TRBV5-1 to TRBJ2-6; D is ambiguous. V was cut by 6 bases and J by 0 bases, with 13 bases left in between. CDR3 length: 16 residues. Germline loops: CDR1 SGHRS, CDR2 YFSETQ. The chain's CDR3 is CASTENSNSGANVLTF. CDR3 in DNA: TGCGCCAGCACGGAGAACAGCAACTCTGGGGCCAACGTCCTGACTTTC.

CDR3 DNA sequence: TGTGCCAGCAGCTTAGTTGACAGGGCCAATGAGCAGTTCTTC. Its translation: CASSLVDRANEQFF. J is TRBJ2-1 and V is TRBV11-2; 7 nucleotides align to TRBD1. CDR1 and CDR2 (germline): SGHAT, FQNNGV. The junction had 3 bases not matched to a gene; V was cut back by 1 base and J by 6 bases. The CDR3 spans 14 residues.

This clonotype was counted ten times or more. The chain uses TRBV15 and TRBJ2-5, with D uncertain. V was shortened by 0 bases and J by 5 bases, with 10 bases between the two germline ends. The CDR3 length is 14 residues. CDR1 is LNHNV, CDR2 YYDKDF, per germline (reference sequence). The DNA of the CDR3 is TGTGCCACCAGCAGAGACTTCGCTTCGGAGACCCAGTACTTC. Its protein is CATSRDFASETQYF.

There are a few counts of this clonotype. The gene calls are TRBV5-1 and TRBJ2-5; 8 nucleotides align to TRBD1. The ends lost 2 bases at V and 3 bases at J; junction bases unmatched: 3. This CDR3 spans 14 amino acids. The germline V gene encodes CDR1 SGHRS and CDR2 YFSETQ. The chain's CDR3 is CASSFQGAEETQYF. The CDR3 region has the DNA TGCGCCAGCAGCTTTCAGGGGGCCGAAGAGACCCAGTACTTC.